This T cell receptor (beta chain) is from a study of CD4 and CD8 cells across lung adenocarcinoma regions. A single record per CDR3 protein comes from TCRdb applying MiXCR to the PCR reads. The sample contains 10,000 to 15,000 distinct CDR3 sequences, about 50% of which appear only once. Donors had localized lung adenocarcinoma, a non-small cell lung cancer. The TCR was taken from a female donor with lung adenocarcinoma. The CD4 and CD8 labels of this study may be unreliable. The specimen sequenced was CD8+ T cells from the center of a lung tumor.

The CDR3 here is CASSRRGAAGATGELFF. CDR3 nucleotides: TGTGCCAGCAGCCGGAGGGGAGCAGCGGGAGCCACCGGGGAGCTGTTTTTT. This chain links TRBV6-1 with TRBJ2-2, with TRBD2 matching 8 bases. Germline loops: CDR1 MNHNS, CDR2 SASEGT. The CDR3 totals 17 residues. Trimming removed 6 bases from V and 4 bases from J; junction bases left unmatched: 13.